The rows below give T cell receptor beta chains drawn from one sample of a study of blood T cells in healthy people across ages. TCRdb re-called the 5' RACE reads with MiXCR, one entry per CDR3 protein. The data hold about 1,500,000 distinct CDR3 sequences, with roughly 40% observed a single time. Sequencing input: blood. Source of these receptors: a woman aged 18-35 years in good health. CDR3s include the opening cysteine and the closing phenylalanine or tryptophan. The D gene is left open where the match is weak. Clone size is given for some rows only: seen once, a few or many times, or a class if the clone is expanded.

d_call	clone_size	v_call	j_call	cdr3_nt	cdr3_aa
.	.	TRBV20-1	TRBJ1-1	TGCAGTGCCTACTCGGTCACGGCCTCCAGACTTGAAGCTTTCTTT	CSAYSVTASRLEAFF
TRBD2	few	TRBV10-3	TRBJ2-7	TGTGCCATCAGTTATTCTAGCGGGAGGGGGACCTACGAGCAGTACTTC	CAISYSSGRGTYEQYF
TRBD2	.	TRBV12-3/TRBV12-4	TRBJ2-3	TGTGCCAGCAGTTTACCTAGCGGGAGGGTGGGAGATACGCAGTATTTT	CASSLPSGRVGDTQYF
.	.	TRBV25-1	TRBJ2-1	TGTGCCAGCAGTGATTCCTTGTACAGTGAGCAGTTCTTC	CASSDSLYSEQFF
.	.	TRBV6-1	TRBJ2-5	TGTGCCAGCAGTGGGGGGACTTTCGGGCAAGAGACCCAGTACTTC	CASSGGTFGQETQYF
TRBD2	once	TRBV7-8	TRBJ2-5	TGTGCCAGCAGCCCCCTTCTAGCGGGGCGCCAAGAGACCCAGTACTTC	CASSPLLAGRQETQYF
.	.	TRBV12-3/TRBV12-4	TRBJ2-7	TGTGCCAGCAGTACCAGGTTTACCTACGAGCAGTACTTC	CASSTRFTYEQYF
TRBD2	few	TRBV12-3/TRBV12-4	TRBJ2-3	TGTGCCAGCAGTTTGACTAGCGGGGCTCCGACAGATACGCAGTATTTT	CASSLTSGAPTDTQYF
TRBD1	.	TRBV5-6	TRBJ1-1	TGTGCCAGCAGCTTGGGGGACAGGAAGACTTTCTTT	CASSLGDRKTFF
TRBD2	.	TRBV29-1	TRBJ2-5	TGCAGCGTTGGGGGGGGTTGGGCCTACCAAGAGACCCAGTACTTC	CSVGGGWAYQETQYF
.	few	TRBV7-7	TRBJ2-5	TGTGCCAGCAGCTTGTCTCCGGGGTTGCCCCAAGAGACCCAGTACTTC	CASSLSPGLPQETQYF
TRBD2	.	TRBV29-1	TRBJ2-1	TGCTGCGTTGCGGGTGGACTAGCGGGAGGGAGGGGGGCTTACAATGAGCAGTTCTTC	CCVAGGLAGGRGAYNEQFF
.	few	TRBV20-1	TRBJ1-5	TGCAGGGGTCGGATTTTGCCCCAGCATTTT	CRGRILPQHF
.	.	TRBV20-1	TRBJ2-2	TGCAGTGCCTCGGGCCAAAACACCGGGGAGCTGTTTTTT	CSASGQNTGELFF
TRBD1	.	TRBV2	TRBJ2-2	TGTGCCAGCAGAGGACAGGGGGCGGGCACCGGGGAGCTGTTTTTT	CASRGQGAGTGELFF
TRBD2	.	TRBV7-2	TRBJ2-7	TGTGCCCTTATGACTAGCGGGAGCTCCTACAATGAGCAGTACTTC	CALMTSGSSYNEQYF
TRBD2	.	TRBV4-1	TRBJ2-7	TGCGCCAGCAGCCGTTCGGGGCTAGCGGGAGAGGGAAGCGAGCAGTACTTC	CASSRSGLAGEGSEQYF
.	.	TRBV15	TRBJ2-1	TGTGCCACCAGCAGAGATAAGCTAGCCTACAATGAGCAGTTCTTC	CATSRDKLAYNEQFF
.	.	TRBV12-3/TRBV12-4	TRBJ2-7	TGTGCCAGCAGTTTAGGGAGCAGGCAGAGCTCCTACGAGCAGTACTTC	CASSLGSRQSSYEQYF
TRBD2	few	TRBV28	TRBJ2-3	TGTGCCGTACGGGCTAGCGGGGGGGATACGCAGTATTTT	CAVRASGGDTQYF
.	.	TRBV4-1	TRBJ2-7	TGCGCCAGCAGCCAAGATCCTCCCGGGTCCGAGGACGAGCAGTACTTC	CASSQDPPGSEDEQYF
.	few	TRBV11-2	TRBJ2-5	TGTGCCAGCAGCTCCCTGGGGGAGTCTTTGGAGACCCAGTACTTC	CASSSLGESLETQYF
TRBD1	.	TRBV28	TRBJ2-7	TGTGCCAGCAGTCCTACTACAGGGGGCGTAGGTCTCTACGAGCAGTACTTC	CASSPTTGGVGLYEQYF
.	.	TRBV20-1	TRBJ2-7	TGCAGTGCTAGAGCGGAGTGGTGGGATACCACGACCTACGAGCAGTACTTC	CSARAEWWDTTTYEQYF
.	few	TRBV4-1	TRBJ2-7	TGCGCCAGCAGCCAAGGACTAAAGAGCTCCTACGAGCAGTACTTC	CASSQGLKSSYEQYF
.	.	TRBV6-1	TRBJ2-5	TGTGCCAGCAGTACCCAGGGGGGTGGAGAGACCCAGTACTTC	CASSTQGGGETQYF
TRBD1	.	TRBV6-5	TRBJ2-1	TGTGCCAGCAGTTCCATAACAGGGGCTAAGTCATCGGGGAATGAGCAGTTCTTC	CASSSITGAKSSGNEQFF
.	.	TRBV5-8	TRBJ2-5	TGTGCCAGCAGCCGAATCCGGACAGCCCAAGAGACCCAGTACTTC	CASSRIRTAQETQYF
TRBD1	.	TRBV5-1	TRBJ1-1	TGCGCCAGCAGCCCCGAGGGACAGTCTGGGACTGAAGCTTTCTTT	CASSPEGQSGTEAFF
TRBD1	.	TRBV7-6	TRBJ1-3	TGTGCCAGCAGCTTATTAGGCGAGGGGGCAGGAGGAAACACCATATATTTT	CASSLLGEGAGGNTIYF
TRBD1	few	TRBV25-1	TRBJ1-2	TGTGCCAGCAAGCCCTTTGGACAGGGGGCGGGTGGCTACACCTTC	CASKPFGQGAGGYTF
.	.	TRBV6-6	TRBJ1-1	TGTGCCGGGAGAGAGGGGTGGGACACTGAAGCTTTCTTT	CAGREGWDTEAFF
.	many	TRBV6-5	TRBJ1-2	TGTGCCAGCAGCGATCGAGGCGGCTATGGCTACACCTTC	CASSDRGGYGYTF
TRBD2	few	TRBV6-1	TRBJ2-3	TGTGCCAGCAGTGCAGTCGGGGGGGCTCTTAGCACAGATACGCAGTATTTT	CASSAVGGALSTDTQYF
TRBD1	few	TRBV7-9	TRBJ1-5	TGTGCCAGCAGCTTAGCGGGACAGGGGGTTAAGGGGCCCCAGCATTTT	CASSLAGQGVKGPQHF
.	.	TRBV3-1	TRBJ2-1	TGTGCCAGCAGCCAAGGGGGCAGAACCTACAATGAGCAGTTCTTC	CASSQGGRTYNEQFF
TRBD1	.	TRBV27	TRBJ2-3	TGTGCCAGCAGGAACAACAGGGGAAGGCCAGATACGCAGTATTTT	CASRNNRGRPDTQYF
.	.	TRBV27	TRBJ2-1	TGTGCCAGCAGTCCGAGAGCCCTAAACAACAATGAGCAGTTCTTC	CASSPRALNNNEQFF
.	.	TRBV20-1	TRBJ2-1	TGCAGTGGAAGAGCTCAAGAGACCCAGTTCTTC	CSGRAQETQFF
.	few	TRBV28	TRBJ1-5	TGTGCCAGCAGCCCATCTCAGGGTAGCAATCAGCCCCAGCATTTT	CASSPSQGSNQPQHF
TRBD1	.	TRBV28	TRBJ1-5	TGTGCCAGCATTTCGGCTGGACAGGCGTCCTTTCAGCCCCAGCATTTT	CASISAGQASFQPQHF
.	.	TRBV12-3/TRBV12-4	TRBJ1-6	TGTGCCAGCAGTTATATCCTCCACGAAACCAATTCACCCCTCCACTTT	CASSYILHETNSPLHF
TRBD2	few	TRBV20-1	TRBJ2-1	TGCAGTGCTAGAGATGTGGCGGGGGGCGAGCAGTTCTTC	CSARDVAGGEQFF
.	many	TRBV4-1	TRBJ2-5	TGCGCCAGCAGCCAAGGGCTATTAGAGACCCAGTACTTC	CASSQGLLETQYF
TRBD1	.	TRBV3-1	TRBJ2-2	TGTGCCAGCAGCCAAGTGACAGGGAGGAACACCGGGGAGCTGTTTTTT	CASSQVTGRNTGELFF